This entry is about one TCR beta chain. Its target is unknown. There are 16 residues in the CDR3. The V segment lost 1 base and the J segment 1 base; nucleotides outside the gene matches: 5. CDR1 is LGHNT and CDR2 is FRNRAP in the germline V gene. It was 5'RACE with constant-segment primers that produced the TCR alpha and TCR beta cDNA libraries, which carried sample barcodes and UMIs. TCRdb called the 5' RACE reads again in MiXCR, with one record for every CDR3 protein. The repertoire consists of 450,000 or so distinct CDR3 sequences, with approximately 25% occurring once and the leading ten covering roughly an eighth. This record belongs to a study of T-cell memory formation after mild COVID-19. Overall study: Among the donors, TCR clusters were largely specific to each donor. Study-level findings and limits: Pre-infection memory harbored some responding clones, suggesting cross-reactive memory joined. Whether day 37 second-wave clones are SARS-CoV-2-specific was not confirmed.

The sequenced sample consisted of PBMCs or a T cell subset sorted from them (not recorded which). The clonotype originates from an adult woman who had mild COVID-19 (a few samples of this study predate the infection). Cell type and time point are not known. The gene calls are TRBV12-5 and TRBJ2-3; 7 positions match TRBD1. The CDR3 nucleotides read TGTGCTAGTGGTTTGGCACAGGGGCCTGGCACAGATACGCAGTATTTT. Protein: CASGLAQGPGTDTQYF.